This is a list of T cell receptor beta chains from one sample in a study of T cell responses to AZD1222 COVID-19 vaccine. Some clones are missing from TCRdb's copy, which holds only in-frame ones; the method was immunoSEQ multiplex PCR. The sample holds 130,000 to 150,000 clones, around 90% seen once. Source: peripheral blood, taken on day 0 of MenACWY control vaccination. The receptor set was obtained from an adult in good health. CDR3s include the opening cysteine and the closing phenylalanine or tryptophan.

CASSLAFRGPGELFF	TRBV5-4	TRBJ2-2
CASGKGTGETYGYTF	TRBV27	TRBJ1-2
CASSSPSSYNSPLHF	TRBV6-5	TRBJ1-6
CASSPGTAKGYTF	TRBV27	TRBJ1-2
CASSGAALRPQHF	TRBV2	TRBJ1-5
CASSYSTGSGQPQHF	TRBV6-5	TRBJ1-5
CASREASTGPQFF	TRBV6-5	TRBJ2-1
CASSYSIGQGGYGYTF	TRBV6-5	TRBJ1-2
CASSPPGLAGYEQYF	TRBV18	TRBJ2-7
CASSLGGPYGYTF	TRBV27	TRBJ1-2
CASSKGVQPQHF	TRBV2	TRBJ1-5
CASSVGRIGEERSEQYF	TRBV2	TRBJ2-7
CASSFSSQETQYF	TRBV5-1	TRBJ2-5
CASSSWRELEDTQYF	TRBV4-2	TRBJ2-3
CASSMGQRLNTEAFF	TRBV19	TRBJ1-1
CVDYNPRDRPARGYTF	TRBV2	TRBJ1-2